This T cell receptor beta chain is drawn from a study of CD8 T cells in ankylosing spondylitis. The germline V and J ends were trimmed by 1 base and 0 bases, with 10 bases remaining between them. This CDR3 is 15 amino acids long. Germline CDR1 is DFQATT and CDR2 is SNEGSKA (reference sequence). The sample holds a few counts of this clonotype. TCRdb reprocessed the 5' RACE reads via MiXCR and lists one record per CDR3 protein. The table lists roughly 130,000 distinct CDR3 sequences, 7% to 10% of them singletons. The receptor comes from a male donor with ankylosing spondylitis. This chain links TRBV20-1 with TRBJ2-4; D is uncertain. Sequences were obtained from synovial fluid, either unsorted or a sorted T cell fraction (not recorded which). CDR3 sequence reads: CSARALITAKNIQYF. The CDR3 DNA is TGCAGTGCTAGAGCCCTCATTACAGCCAAAAACATTCAGTACTTC.